This T cell receptor (beta chain) was captured by sequencing in a study of Graves' ophthalmopathy and Graves' hyperthyroidism. The wider study: Before any treatment was given, at initial diagnosis, peripheral blood was collected.

This clonotype showed up many times. Its antigen is not identified. CDR3 length equals 15 residues. V lost 3 bases and J lost 5, with 13 bases in between. The germline V gene encodes CDR1 MNHEY and CDR2 SMNVEV (reference sequence). Study-wide results and caveats: The model reached around 64% sensitivity and around 74% specificity for predicting ophthalmopathy progression.

Amplification targeted the TCR beta CDR3 regions, with RNA transcripts as the source material. Scientists carried out first-round RT-PCR using HTBI primers and then a second-round multiplex PCR. Using its own MiXCR run on the multiplex PCR reads, TCRdb lists one record per CDR3 protein. The data show about 210,000 distinct CDR3 sequences, under 30% seen once. Material for sequencing was peripheral blood. This receptor was obtained from a man between 50 and 59 years old with Graves' ophthalmopathy. The J gene is TRBJ2-2, the V gene TRBV27; no clear D. The CDR3 region is CASSFEQMGTGELFF. The CDR3, as DNA: TGTGCCAGCAGTTTCGAACAGATGGGGACCGGGGAGCTGTTTTTT.